The clone carrying this T cell receptor (beta chain) appeared a few times. This specimen comes from a study of T cells in Graves' hyperthyroidism and ophthalmopathy. Germline V gives CDR1 SGDLS, CDR2 YYNGEE. V gave up 0 bases and J gave up 5 bases, with 12 bases separating them. The CDR3 consists of 15 residues. RNA transcripts gave rise to amplified TCR beta CDR3 regions. TCR CDR3 underwent first-round RT-PCR with the HTBI primer set. TCRdb passed the multiplex PCR reads through MiXCR, listing each CDR3 protein once. The repertoire holds approximately 490,000 distinct CDR3 sequences, with about 20% as singletons.

The origin of this receptor is a woman in her 70s with Graves' ophthalmopathy. The sequencing sample was made of blood. The chain couples TRBV9 to TRBJ2-1; D is ambiguous. The CDR3: CASSVGANSNNEQFF. The CDR3 region has the DNA TGTGCCAGCAGCGTAGGGGCGAACTCGAACAATGAGCAGTTCTTC.